What follows are 11 T cell receptor beta chains derived from one specimen sequenced in a study of OX40 agonist ivuxolimab in advanced cancers. Here immunoSEQ multiplex PCR was the method, and the copy in TCRdb shows in-frame clones only, minus some. The sample lists about 64,000 clones, around 84% occurring once. The specimen comprised CD4+ or CD8+ T cells sorted from blood, sampled in a trial of the OX40 agonist ivuxolimab. Every receptor here comes from an adult with an advanced solid tumor such as melanoma, head and neck, liver or kidney cancer.

V gene TRBV27 combines with J gene TRBJ1-3; tentative D call: TRBD1 (6 bases). Germline V gene lookup returns CDR1 MNHEY and CDR2 SMNVEV (reference sequence). The CDR3 totals 14 residues. V lost 5 bases, J lost 4 bases, and 12 bases lay in between. CDR3 in DNA: TGTGCCAGCAGTCCACAGGGAGCAGGAAACACCATATATTTT. Translating gives CASSPQGAGNTIYF.

By sample fraction, this clone is medium-sized. The V and J genes are TRBV11-1 and TRBJ2-1; D is ambiguous. Trimming stripped 5 bases from V and 6 bases from J, with 11 bases between. Germline V lookup: CDR1 SGHAT, CDR2 FQDESV (reference sequence). CDR3 length: 13 amino acids. The CDR3: CASSPRGRNEQFF. Written as DNA, the CDR3 is TGTGCCAGCAGCCCGCGTGGACGCAATGAGCAGTTCTTC.

This chain links TRBV29-1 with TRBJ2-7; TRBD1 might be the D (6 bases). Trimming took 4 bases from V and 3 from J, leaving 19 bases between them. In germline, CDR1 is SQVTM, CDR2 ANQGSEA. CDR3 length equals 15 residues. CDR3 sequence (DNA): TGCAGCGTTGGAGGGGGTAGTATTATGGGCTACGAGCAGTACTTC. Amino acids: CSVGGGSIMGYEQYF.

This chain's CDR3 is CATGRRNEKLFF. The CDR3 bases are TGTGCCACGGGACGCCGTAATGAAAAACTGTTTTTT. The chain carries TRBV6-1 and TRBJ1-4, with D perhaps TRBD1 (5 bases). V lost 10 bases, J lost 4 bases, and 10 bases lay in between. CDR3 length: 12 residues. The germline V gene encodes CDR1 MNHNS and CDR2 SASEGT.

This clone was observed a handful of times. CDR3: CASSPTGVGNYGYTF. CDR3 nucleotide sequence: TGTGCCAGCAGCCCGACAGGGGTGGGGAACTATGGCTACACCTTC. The rearrangement joins TRBV12-1 to TRBJ1-2; TRBD1 is the table's D call, not checked against the DNA. TRBV12-1 is flagged as a pseudogene. There are 15 residues in the CDR3.

The V and J genes are TRBV18 and TRBJ1-2; no clear D gene. V lost 3 bases to trimming and J lost 2 bases, with 7 bases between them. The V gene's germline CDR1 is KGHSH and CDR2 LQKENI. The CDR3 has 13 residues. The CDR3 reads CASSPSENYGYTF. In DNA form, the CDR3 reads TGTGCCAGCTCACCCTCAGAAAACTATGGCTACACCTTC. The full variable domain, completed using reference TRBV18 and TRBJ1-2, is NAGVMQNPRHLVRRRGQEARLRCSPMKGHSHVYWYRQLPEEGLKFMVYLQKENIIDESGMPKERFSAEFPKEGPSILRIQQVVRGDSAAYFCASSPSENYGYTFGSGTRLTVV.

CDR3 sequence: CASSPQGASNEQFF. In nucleotides, the CDR3 is TGTGCCAGTAGCCCACAGGGAGCCAGCAATGAGCAGTTCTTC. The V gene is TRBV19, the J gene TRBJ2-1; TRBD1 is a possible D gene (6 bases). This CDR3 has 14 residues. Germline CDR1 LNHDA, CDR2 SQIVND (reference sequence). Trimming stripped 6 bases from V and 6 bases from J, with 15 bases between.

V is TRBV7-9 and J is TRBJ1-4; a possible D gene is TRBD1 (5 bases). This CDR3 spans 16 amino acids. V lost 3 bases and J 7 bases, leaving 18 bases between the germline ends. The V gene's germline CDR1 is SEHNR and CDR2 FQNEAQ (reference sequence). In DNA, the CDR3 is TGTGCCAGCAGCTTCGGATCCGGGACCCGGATTGAAAAACTGTTTTTT. This encodes CASSFGSGTRIEKLFF.

This chain links TRBV2 with TRBJ2-7; possibly TRBD1 for D (5 bases). The CDR3 loop spans 14 amino acids. Trimming pared 2 bases from V and 6 bases from J, leaving 14 bases between. Germline lookup yields CDR1 SNHLY and CDR2 FYNNEI. The CDR3 DNA reads TGTGCCAGCAGTGAAAGACCCCAGGGCGCCGAGCAGTACTTC. Amino acids: CASSERPQGAEQYF. Full variable domain (outside the CDR3, taken from reference TRBV2 and TRBJ2-7): EPEVTQTPSHQVTQMGQEVILRCVPISNHLYFYWYRQILGQKVEFLVSFYNNEISEKSEIFDDQFSVERPDGSNFTLKIRSTKLEDSAMYFCASSERPQGAEQYFGPGTRLTVT.

This clone was seen a single time. The gene calls are TRBV6-5 and TRBJ2-1; no firm D call. The V gene lost 0 bases and the J gene lost 2 bases, with 2 bases spanning the gap. Germline lookup yields CDR1 MNHEY and CDR2 SVGAGI. CDR3 length: 13 residues. CDR3 in amino acids: CASSYSAYNEQFF. CDR3 coding DNA: TGTGCCAGCAGTTACTCGGCCTACAATGAGCAGTTCTTC.

The chain uses TRBV11-3 and TRBJ2-5; 11 bases line up with TRBD2. V shed 0 bases and J 2 bases; nucleotides not matched to a gene: 11. Germline values: CDR1 SGHNT, CDR2 YENEEA. The length of the CDR3 is 19 residues. Written as DNA, the CDR3 is TGTGCCAGCAGCTTAGATCTAGGATTACTAGCGGGAGTTCAAGAGACCCAGTACTTC. It translates to CASSLDLGLLAGVQETQYF.